The source of this TCR beta chain is a study of blood T cells in healthy people across ages. Findings of the study overall: The long-lived group displayed more naive CD4+ cells, plus higher diversity, than the aged donors did. Researchers deemed the diversity estimates from one million T cells underestimates.

About this clonotype itself: Its matching antigen is unknown.

Then a second PCR, running about 6 to 12 cycles, was carried out with a sample-barcoded 5' primer and a J-beta primer mix. TCRdb re-analysed the 5' RACE reads in MiXCR, keeping a single row per CDR3 protein. In the table there are some 1,800,000 distinct CDR3 sequences, roughly two fifths of which are singletons. The germline V gene encodes CDR1 SNHLY and CDR2 FYNNEI. Trimming at V came to 5 bases and at J to 0 bases, leaving 6 bases not matched to a gene. The CDR3 covers 17 residues. Sequenced material: blood. The chain combines TRBV2 with TRBJ2-1; TRBD2 agrees at 11 bases. The receptor's source is a human donor in good health. The DNA for the CDR3 is TGTGCCAGCAGTCCCCGGACTAGCGGGTCCTCCTACAATGAGCAGTTCTTC. This translates into CASSPRTSGSSYNEQFF.